The present entry profiles one TCR beta chain with its context. The data were obtained in a study of blood T cell repertoires in COVID-19. Study details: Acute and convalescent COVID-19 samples came from the United States, Italy and Spain.

All recovered Cohort 3 donors got two negative PCRs, got clearance, or saw symptom resolution. Germline trimming cut 8 bases from V and 6 bases from J; bases unmatched to any gene: 3. CDR3 length: 12 amino acids. The germline CDR1 and CDR2 sequences are SNHLY and FYNNEI. Under the authors' procedure: Estimated nucleated cell counts came from reference gene primer amplification. TCRdb's copy holds only in-frame clones and misses some; the assay was immunoSEQ multiplex PCR. Clone size and V and J calls were adopted from that table, with D and trimming inferred from the DNA. Altogether under 150,000 clones are present, about 80% being singletons, with the ten largest covering about 3.2%.

The TCR was taken from a woman between 50 and 59 years old who had recovered from COVID-19. The J gene is TRBJ1-2, the V gene TRBV2; 10 positions match TRBD1. What was sequenced was PBMCs or T cells enriched from blood (not recorded which). The CDR3 spells CASLGQGNGYTF. Written as DNA, the CDR3 is TGTGCCAGCCTGGGACAGGGGAATGGCTACACCTTC.